The next 17 T cell receptor beta chains were all read from a single sample in a study of blood T cell repertoires in COVID-19. Sequencing used immunoSEQ multiplex PCR; TCRdb keeps in-frame clones, though not all of them. The data contain some 110,000 clones, about 83% of them singletons. The material sequenced was peripheral blood. These receptors were taken from a man in his sixties or seventies with acute or convalescent COVID-19.

The chain couples TRBV5-4 to TRBJ2-5; 7 bases fit TRBD1. The V and J ends lost 4 bases and 5 bases, in that order; junction bases with no gene match: 11. This CDR3 is 15 amino acids long. Germline CDR1 is SGHNT and CDR2 is YYREEE (reference sequence). CDR3 residues: CASSRGTANWETQYF. CDR3 DNA sequence: TGTGCCAGCAGCCGAGGGACAGCTAATTGGGAGACCCAGTACTTC.

The rearrangement links TRBV18 to TRBJ1-2; the match to TRBD1 covers 7 bases. After removal of 2 bases from V and 4 bases from J, the junction contained 7 bases not matched to a gene. This CDR3 has 15 amino acids. Germline assignment: CDR1 KGHSH and CDR2 LQKENI. CDR3 DNA sequence: TGTGCCAGCTCACCAATAGAAGGGGGCACCTATGGCTACACCTTC. As protein: CASSPIEGGTYGYTF.

The chain links TRBV20-1 to TRBJ2-7; D might be TRBD1 (6 bases). CDR1 is DFQATT and CDR2 is SNEGSKA in the germline V gene (reference sequence). The length of the CDR3 is 11 residues. Trimming pared 5 bases from V and 12 bases from J, leaving 17 bases between. CDR3 in amino acids: CSAVHSGVGYF. The CDR3 DNA is TGCAGTGCTGTACACTCAGGGGTCGGGTACTTC.

The chain combines TRBV5-1 with TRBJ1-2; a weak D match, TRBD1 (6 bases). CDR3 length: 14 residues. CDR1 is SGHRS and CDR2 is YFSETQ in the germline V gene. Deletions cut 3 bases from V and 7 bases from J, with 16 bases between. CDR3 DNA sequence: TGCGCCAGCAGCTGGGACACAGGAGTTGTTGGCTACACCTTC. It yields the protein CASSWDTGVVGYTF.

A few counts support this clone. This sequence joins TRBV3-1 (or the pseudogene TRBV3-2) and TRBJ1-5; the match to TRBD1 covers 7 bases. The junction had 4 bases not matched to a gene; V was cut back by 1 base and J by 7 bases. This CDR3 has 14 amino acids. CDR1 is LGHDT and CDR2 is YNNKEL in the germline V gene (reference sequence). In DNA form, the CDR3 reads TGTGCCAGCAGCCAAGGACAGGGAAAGCAGCCCCAGCATTTT. It encodes CASSQGQGKQPQHF.

The gene calls are TRBV3-1 (or the pseudogene TRBV3-2) and TRBJ1-2; 8 bases are shared with TRBD1. Per germline, CDR1 LGHDT and CDR2 YNNKEL (reference sequence). The CDR3 is 15 amino acids. V was clipped by 1 base and J by 4 bases; unmatched bases: 5. CDR3 residues: CASSQGGTGGYGYTF. The CDR3 coding sequence is TGTGCCAGCAGCCAAGGGGGGACAGGCGGCTATGGCTACACCTTC.

The chain is built from TRBV12-5 and TRBJ1-2; D is ambiguous. Trimming removed 7 bases from V and 8 bases from J, with 14 bases in between. The CDR3 runs to 12 residues. Looked up from germline, CDR1 is LGHNT and CDR2 is FRNRAP. CDR3 nucleotides: TGTGCTAGTGCTTTCGGGGAGCGGGGCTACACCTTC. Its protein is CASAFGERGYTF.

The genes are TRBV24-1 and TRBJ1-3; D perhaps matches TRBD1 (5 bases). Trimming removed 1 base at V and 0 bases at J, with 12 bases between. Germline V CDR1 and CDR2: KGHDR, SFDVKD. This CDR3 comprises 17 residues. CDR3 nucleotide sequence: TGTGCCACCAGTGATTTCGGACACTCGCACTCTGGAAACACCATATATTTT. Amino acid sequence: CATSDFGHSHSGNTIYF.

The chain joins TRBV4-2 to TRBJ2-2, with D unclear. Germline lookup yields CDR1 LGHNA and CDR2 YNFKEQ. The CDR3 has 16 amino acids. V shed 0 bases and J shed 0 bases, with 8 bases lying between them. CDR3 in DNA: TGTGCCAGCAGCCAAGACGAGACTTCGAACACCGGGGAGCTGTTTTTT. Protein sequence: CASSQDETSNTGELFF.

This clone appeared once. Here the CDR3 DNA reads TGTGCCAGCAGCTGGTCCAGGAATCAGCCCCAGCATTTT. This sequence encodes CASSWSRNQPQHF. The rearrangement links TRBV28 to TRBJ1-5; no definite D call. This CDR3 comprises 13 residues. The V end lost 6 bases, the J end lost 4 bases, and 10 bases lay between the germline ends. Germline V CDR1 and CDR2: MDHEN, SYDVKM.

The V and J genes are TRBV7-2 and TRBJ1-3; D call uncertain. The germline V and J ends were trimmed by 1 base and 8 bases, with 12 bases remaining between them. CDR1 is SGHTA, CDR2 FQGNSA, per germline. The CDR3 covers 14 residues. In DNA, the CDR3 is TGTGCCAGCAGCTTAGGCGTCCCGAGAGACACCATATATTTT. It specifies CASSLGVPRDTIYF.

The gene calls are TRBV18 and TRBJ1-1; D possibly corresponds to TRBD1 (5 bases). The CDR3 extends over 12 amino acids. The germline CDR1 and CDR2 sequences are KGHSH and LQKENI. V was trimmed by 4 bases and J by 3 bases, leaving 6 bases between them. DNA for the CDR3: TGTGCCAGCTCACGGGGGGACACTGAAGCTTTCTTT. Translated: CASSRGDTEAFF.

The chain joins TRBV15 to TRBJ2-7; 12 positions match TRBD2. V lost 4 bases, J lost 2 bases, and 3 bases stayed unmatched. The CDR3 is 15 amino acids. CDR1 is LNHNV and CDR2 is YYDKDF in the germline V gene (reference sequence). The CDR3 DNA is TGTGCCACCAGCACGACTAGCGGGAGTACCTACGAGCAGTACTTC. Translated: CATSTTSGSTYEQYF.

The chain carries TRBV7-2 and TRBJ1-2, with a possible D match to TRBD1 (5 bases). The V gene lost 5 bases and the J gene lost 0 bases, with 10 bases spanning the gap. Germline V CDR1 and CDR2: SGHTA, FQGNSA. This CDR3 contains 14 residues. The CDR3 DNA sequence: TGTGCCAGCAGCCCCAGGGCCACTAACTATGGCTACACCTTC. Translating gives CASSPRATNYGYTF.

This chain joins TRBV5-1 and TRBJ2-3; 8 bases fit TRBD1. CDR1 is SGHRS, CDR2 YFSETQ, per germline. V gave up 3 bases and J gave up 3 bases; unmatched junction bases: 9. There are 16 residues in the CDR3. The CDR3 protein is CASSWGDRGATDTQYF. The DNA of the CDR3 is TGCGCCAGCAGCTGGGGAGACAGGGGCGCTACAGATACGCAGTATTTT.

The V call is TRBV7-8, the J call TRBJ1-1; unclear D gene. V dropped 0 bases and J dropped 4 bases, with 6 bases sitting between them. There are 13 residues in the CDR3. The germline CDR1 and CDR2 sequences are SGHVS and FQNEAQ. CDR3 in amino acids: CASSLAEGTEAFF. The DNA for the CDR3 is TGTGCCAGCAGCTTAGCGGAGGGCACTGAAGCTTTCTTT.

The gene calls are TRBV18 and TRBJ1-1; 9 bases are a match to TRBD1. Per the germline V gene, CDR1 is KGHSH and CDR2 is LQKENI. The CDR3 length is 16 residues. V was clipped by 6 bases and J by 2 bases; unmatched bases: 10. The CDR3 region is CASSPGGDRANTEAFF. CDR3 coding DNA: TGTGCCAGCTCCCCGGGGGGGGACAGGGCAAACACTGAAGCTTTCTTT.